The rows below give T cell receptor beta chains drawn from one sample of a study of blood T cell repertoires in COVID-19. Assay: immunoSEQ multiplex PCR; the TCRdb copy retains only in-frame clones and omits some. The repertoire holds around 180,000 clones, with roughly 78% as singletons. The sample taken for sequencing was peripheral blood. All receptors derive from an older man with active or convalescent COVID-19. Both conserved end residues are part of each CDR3. The D gene is left open where the match is weak. Only part of the rows carry a size: once, few, many, or a class if the clone is expanded.

J,size,V,D,DNA,CDR3
TRBJ1-1,few,TRBV6-2/TRBV6-3,-,TGTGCCAGCAGTTACGGGGGGGCCCTTCTTAACACTGAAGCTTTCTTT,CASSYGGALLNTEAFF
TRBJ2-7,-,TRBV5-1,-,TGCGCCAGCAGCCGGGGGGCGGGAGCCCCATACGAGCAGTACTTC,CASSRGAGAPYEQYF
TRBJ1-2,few,TRBV3-1/TRBV3-2,TRBD1,TGTGCCAGCAGCCTGAGGACAGGGGAAGCATGCTACACCTTC,CASSLRTGEACYTF
TRBJ2-1,-,TRBV15,-,TGTGCCACCAGCGTGAGTTACAGCTTCTCCTACAATGAGCAGTTCTTC,CATSVSYSFSYNEQFF
TRBJ2-2,-,TRBV10-3,-,TGTGCCATCCAGGCACTTAACACCGGGGAGCTGTTTTTT,CAIQALNTGELFF
TRBJ1-5,-,TRBV6-5,TRBD1,TGTGCCAGCAACCTCCGGGACAGGGACCAGCCCCAGCATTTT,CASNLRDRDQPQHF
TRBJ1-1,-,TRBV12-3/TRBV12-4,-,TGTGCCAGCAGTGCGGCCGTTGAAGCTTTCTTT,CASSAAVEAFF
TRBJ2-2,-,TRBV29-1,-,TGCAGCGTTGATGGAACAGCGGGGAACACCGGGGAGCTGTTTTTT,CSVDGTAGNTGELFF
TRBJ2-7,-,TRBV9,TRBD2,TGTGCCAGCAGCGCCCGGGACTACCCCTCCTACGAGCAGTACTTC,CASSARDYPSYEQYF
TRBJ1-4,few,TRBV5-1,-,TGCGCCAGCAGCTCGGACGGGGGTGCCGAAAAACTGTTTTTT,CASSSDGGAEKLFF
TRBJ2-7,-,TRBV6-5,-,TGTGCCAGCAGTTACTCAGGAGGGGACAGCGAGCAGTACTTC,CASSYSGGDSEQYF
TRBJ1-1,few,TRBV4-1,-,TGCGCCAGCAGCCAAGATTTGGCGAACACTGAAGCTTTCTTT,CASSQDLANTEAFF
TRBJ2-5,-,TRBV7-2,-,TGTGCCAGCAGCTTAGTTCGACAGGCCCAAGAGACCCAGTACTTC,CASSLVRQAQETQYF
TRBJ2-7,-,TRBV27,TRBD1,TGTGCCAGCAGGGGCTTGGGGACAGGGGAAAACGAGCAGTACTTC,CASRGLGTGENEQYF
TRBJ2-3,-,TRBV5-8,TRBD1,TGTGCCAGCAGCGGACCGAGACAGGGGAGCACAGATACGCAGTATTTT,CASSGPRQGSTDTQYF
TRBJ1-2,-,TRBV29-1,-,TGCAGCGTTGACCTTCGACGGGGGTCGCGCTATGGCTACACCTTC,CSVDLRRGSRYGYTF
TRBJ1-3,-,TRBV2,-,TGTGCCAGCAGGGGGGGGACTGGAAACACCATATATTTT,CASRGGTGNTIYF
TRBJ1-4,-,TRBV29-1,-,TGCAAAAGGGGGTGTCATGAAAAACTGTTTTTT,CKRGCHEKLFF
TRBJ2-7,-,TRBV2,-,TGTGCCAGCACCCCGACAGCAACCGTCCTTGCCTCCTACGAGCAGTACTTC,CASTPTATVLASYEQYF
TRBJ2-2,-,TRBV7-9,TRBD2,TGTGCCAGCAGCCCCCGGCGTGCTGAGGGAGGGCCGACCGGGGAGCTGTTTTTT,CASSPRRAEGGPTGELFF
TRBJ2-2,-,TRBV19,TRBD2,TGTGCCAGTGTGGAGGGAGGGGCAAACACCGGGGAGCTGTTTTTT,CASVEGGANTGELFF
TRBJ1-1,once,TRBV3-1/TRBV3-2,-,TGTGCCAGCAGCCAAGGAAACGGTGAAGCTTTCTTT,CASSQGNGEAFF
TRBJ1-6,-,TRBV6-1,TRBD1,TGTGCCAGCAGTGAGCGGGACAGCGATAATTCACCCCTCCACTTT,CASSERDSDNSPLHF
TRBJ2-6,once,TRBV3-1/TRBV3-2,TRBD1,TGTGCCAGCAGCCTACAGGGGGCGAGCGGGGCCAACGTCCTGACTTTC,CASSLQGASGANVLTF
TRBJ1-2,-,TRBV2,-,TGTGCCAGCAGTGCGGGGGGCGGAGGGTATGGCTACACCTTC,CASSAGGGGYGYTF
TRBJ2-1,once,TRBV9,TRBD1,TGTGCCAGCAGCGCCCTGACAGGGGCGTTCTACAATGAGCAGTTCTTC,CASSALTGAFYNEQFF
TRBJ1-2,few,TRBV28,TRBD1,TGTGCCAGCACCTCCTCAGCTGGACAGGGATGGCAAGGCTACACCTTC,CASTSSAGQGWQGYTF
TRBJ2-1,-,TRBV11-2,TRBD2,TGTGCCAGCAGCTTCTCTAGCGGGGATTACAATGAGCAGTTCTTC,CASSFSSGDYNEQFF
TRBJ2-7,-,TRBV10-3,-,TGTGCCATCAGTGGACAGAGCTACGAGCAGTACTTC,CAISGQSYEQYF
TRBJ2-6,-,TRBV30,-,TGTGCCTGGAGTGCCGCACCCGCGGGGGCCAACGTCCTGACTTTC,CAWSAAPAGANVLTF
TRBJ2-7,-,TRBV5-1,-,TGCGCCAGCAGCTTGACAGTTAGCTCCTACGAGCAGTACTTC,CASSLTVSSYEQYF
TRBJ1-2,-,TRBV5-1,TRBD1,TGCGCCAGCAGCCGCGGGACAGGGAGTAACTATGGCTACACCTTC,CASSRGTGSNYGYTF
TRBJ1-4,once,TRBV30,TRBD1,TGTGCCTGGGACAGGGGGTTGGGAAGTGAAAAACTGTTTTTT,CAWDRGLGSEKLFF
TRBJ2-4,-,TRBV4-2,TRBD2,TGTGCCAGCAGCCAAGTACCAGCGGGGGATATCAAAAACATTCAGTACTTC,CASSQVPAGDIKNIQYF
TRBJ1-6,few,TRBV18,TRBD1,TGTGCCAGCTCGCTAACAGGGGGCTCTGGGGATTCACCCCTCCACTTT,CASSLTGGSGDSPLHF
TRBJ1-2,-,TRBV5-4,-,TGTGCCAGCAGTCAAACCTCCCAGGGTACCCATGGCTACACCTTC,CASSQTSQGTHGYTF
TRBJ2-1,-,TRBV11-2,-,TGTGCCAGCAGCCAGACAGGCCAGTACAATGAGCAGTTCTTC,CASSQTGQYNEQFF
TRBJ1-2,-,TRBV13,-,TGTGCCAGCAGCTCCACAGGCATCTGGGGCTACACCTTC,CASSSTGIWGYTF
TRBJ1-1,-,TRBV28,-,TGTGCCAGCATGAGAGGGCCGGTGGTGGGTGAAGCTTTCTTT,CASMRGPVVGEAFF
TRBJ1-2,-,TRBV7-9,-,TGTGCCAGCAGCAAGACAGGTGGCTACACCTTC,CASSKTGGYTF
TRBJ1-5,many,TRBV5-8,TRBD1,TGTGCCAGCAGCGCTCGGACAGGGGACCAGCCCCAGCATTTT,CASSARTGDQPQHF
TRBJ1-1,-,TRBV7-6,-,TGTGCCAGCAAGAAGGACACCATGAACACTGAAGCTTTCTTT,CASKKDTMNTEAFF
TRBJ2-1,-,TRBV5-6,-,TGTGCCAGCAGCCACAGCTTCAATGAGCAGTTCTTC,CASSHSFNEQFF
TRBJ1-3,-,TRBV3-1/TRBV3-2,-,TGTGCCAGCAGCCAAGAGGCAGGGCGCGGAAACACCATATATTTT,CASSQEAGRGNTIYF
TRBJ2-1,-,TRBV5-4,-,TGTGCCAGCAGCTCGCCGGGACTCTTCAATGAGCAGTTCTTC,CASSSPGLFNEQFF
TRBJ1-1,-,TRBV19,-,TGTGCCAGTAGCCCGACACTGAACACTGAAGCTTTCTTT,CASSPTLNTEAFF
TRBJ1-2,few,TRBV6-1,TRBD1,TGTGCCAGCAGTGAAAGCACAGGGGACTCTGGCTACACCTTC,CASSESTGDSGYTF
TRBJ2-5,few,TRBV30,TRBD1,TGTGCCTGGAGTGGGGGGACAGGGGGCTGGAAGACCCAGTACTTC,CAWSGGTGGWKTQYF
TRBJ2-1,-,TRBV18,TRBD2,TGTGCCAGCTCACAGGGACTAGACAATGAGCAGTTCTTC,CASSQGLDNEQFF
TRBJ2-1,-,TRBV27,TRBD2,TGTGCCAGCAGTTTATGGCGCGGGGGGGCCGTGGAGCAGTTCTTC,CASSLWRGGAVEQFF
TRBJ2-6,-,TRBV9,-,TGTGCCAGCAGCGTAGTATCTACGTGGGGGGCCAACGTCCTGACTTTC,CASSVVSTWGANVLTF